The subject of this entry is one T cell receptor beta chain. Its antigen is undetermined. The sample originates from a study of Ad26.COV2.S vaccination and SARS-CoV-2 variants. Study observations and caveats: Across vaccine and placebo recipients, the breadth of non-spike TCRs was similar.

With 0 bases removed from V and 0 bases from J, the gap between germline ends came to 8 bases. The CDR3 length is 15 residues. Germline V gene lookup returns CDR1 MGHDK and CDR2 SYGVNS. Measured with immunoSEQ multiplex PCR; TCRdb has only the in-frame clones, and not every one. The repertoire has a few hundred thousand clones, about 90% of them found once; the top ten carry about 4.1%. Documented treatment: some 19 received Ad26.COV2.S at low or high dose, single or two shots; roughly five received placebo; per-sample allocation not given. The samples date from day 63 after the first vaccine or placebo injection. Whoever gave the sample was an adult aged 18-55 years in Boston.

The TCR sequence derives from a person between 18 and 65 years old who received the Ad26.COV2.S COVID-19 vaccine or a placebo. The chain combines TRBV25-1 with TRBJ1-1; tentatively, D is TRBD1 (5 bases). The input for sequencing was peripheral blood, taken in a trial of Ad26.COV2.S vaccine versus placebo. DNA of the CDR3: TGTGCCAGCAGTGAATATCTAGGGGTGAACACTGAAGCTTTCTTT. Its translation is CASSEYLGVNTEAFF.